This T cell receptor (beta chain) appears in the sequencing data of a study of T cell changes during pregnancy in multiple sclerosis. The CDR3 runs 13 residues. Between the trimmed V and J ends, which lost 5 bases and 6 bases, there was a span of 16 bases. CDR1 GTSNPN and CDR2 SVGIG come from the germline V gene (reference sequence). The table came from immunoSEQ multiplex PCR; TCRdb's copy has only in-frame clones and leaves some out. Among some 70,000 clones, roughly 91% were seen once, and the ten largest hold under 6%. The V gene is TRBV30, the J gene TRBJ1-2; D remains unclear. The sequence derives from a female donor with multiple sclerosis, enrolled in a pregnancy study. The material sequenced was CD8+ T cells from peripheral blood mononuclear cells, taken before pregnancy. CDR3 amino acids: CAWCLGVGDGYTF. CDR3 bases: TGTGCCTGGTGTTTGGGAGTTGGTGATGGCTACACCTTC.